This TCR beta chain was sequenced for a study of shared clonotypes between healthy human individuals. Per the original data handling: Junction-only sequences without quality scores were provided by ImmunoSEQ, so filtering was different. Profiled with immunoSEQ multiplex PCR; TCRdb holds only in-frame clones, not every one. V, J and clone size were drawn from that table, and D and trimming were deduced from the DNA. Here the sample spans 650,000 to 800,000 clones, under 95% being singletons. Only a few counts were recorded for this clone. Its target is unknown. Study-wide results and caveats: Generation probabilities were higher for clonotypes shared across all four sorted-subset donors than for unshared ones.

Naive CD8 isolation took CD45RO-negative cells positively selected for CCR7 and excluded terminally differentiated effector memory CD45RA+ cells. The source material was naive CD8+ T cells sorted from blood. This clonotype originated in a young man in good health.

Written as DNA, the CDR3 is TGTGCCAGCAGCTTAGGGACAGATTACCCCAATCAGCCCCAGCATTTT. Its protein product is CASSLGTDYPNQPQHF. This chain connects TRBV7-8 to TRBJ1-5, with a tentative D call TRBD1 (6 bases). The germline V gene has CDR1 SGHVS and CDR2 FQNEAQ. V lost 1 base and J lost 3, with 13 bases in between. This CDR3 contains 16 residues.